The T cell receptor beta chain described here comes from a study of blood T cell repertoires in COVID-19. The wider study: Acute and convalescent COVID-19 specimens originated in the United States, Italy and Spain.

Profiled with immunoSEQ multiplex PCR; TCRdb holds only in-frame clones, not every one. The profile shows some 37,000 clones, 65% to 85% of them singletons. CDR1 MGHRA and CDR2 YSYEKL come from the germline V gene. This CDR3 has 16 residues. V was shortened by 3 bases and J by 7 bases, with 19 bases between the two germline ends. The sample comprised peripheral blood. This chain joins TRBV4-1 and TRBJ2-1; perhaps TRBD2 as D (5 bases). This receptor was obtained from a man older than 75 with active or convalescent COVID-19. For the CDR3, the DNA is TGCGCCAGCAGCCACACACGACGAGGGTTGGGGAATGAGCAGTTCTTC. It is translated as CASSHTRRGLGNEQFF.